This TCR beta chain was sequenced in a study of T cells in Graves' hyperthyroidism and ophthalmopathy. Across the study: At the time of initial diagnosis and before any treatment, peripheral blood was collected.

Germline-derived CDR1 and CDR2 are SGHAT and FQNNGV. With 2 bases removed from V and 3 bases from J, the gap between germline ends came to 13 bases. The CDR3 loop spans 15 amino acids. The investigators amplified TCR beta CDR3 regions from RNA transcripts. A first-round RT-PCR of the TCR CDR3 used the HTBI primer set. TCRdb passed the multiplex PCR reads through MiXCR, listing each CDR3 protein once. The sample contains fewer than 700,000 distinct CDR3 sequences, 15% to 20% of which appear only once. Reasons for excluding patients were uncontrolled infection, other autoimmune disease, pregnancy or lactation. This clonotype was observed a few times.

This chain uses TRBV11-2 with TRBJ1-1; tentative D call: TRBD1 (5 bases). Sequencing was performed on blood. The origin of this receptor is a woman in her 30s with Graves' hyperthyroidism. CDR3 amino acids: CASSLQGMVHTEAFF. The CDR3 nucleotides are TGTGCCAGCAGCTTACAGGGTATGGTGCACACTGAAGCTTTCTTT.